The 20 T cell receptor beta chains presented below share a single source sample, sequenced in a study of T-cell reconstitution after alpha-beta-depleted transplantation in children. The library targeted TCRbeta and was prepared with unique molecular identifiers. From the PCR reads, TCRdb called clonotypes with MiXCR, one entry per CDR3 protein. Seen here are about 180,000 distinct CDR3 sequences, around 10% observed once, and the top ten hold around 14%. The specimen comprised PBMCs, sampled before TCRalphabeta/CD19-depleted stem cell transplant. The receptors were gathered from a boy between 2 and 15 years old with acute myeloid leukemia, due to receive a stem cell transplant.

The chain joins TRBV7-9 to TRBJ1-4; 7 bases agree with TRBD1. Trimming removed 3 bases from V and 0 bases from J; junction bases left unmatched: 7. This CDR3 spans 17 amino acids. Germline V gene data show CDR1 as SEHNR and CDR2 as FQNEAQ (reference sequence). The DNA for the CDR3 is TGTGCCAGCAGCTTGGGACAGACCCTTGCAACTAATGAAAAACTGTTTTTT. Protein: CASSLGQTLATNEKLFF.

This chain connects TRBV6-6 to TRBJ2-3; no clear D gene. V lost 6 bases to trimming and J lost 4 bases, with 14 bases between them. Germline loops: CDR1 MNHNY, CDR2 SVGAGI (reference sequence). This CDR3 has 14 amino acids. Here the CDR3 DNA reads TGTGCCAGCAGAGAATTGAGTGGGGCAGATACGCAGTATTTT. This translates into CASRELSGADTQYF.

This clonotype was detected many times. V and J are TRBV5-1 and TRBJ2-1, with 10 bases lining up with TRBD2. The germline CDR1 and CDR2 sequences are SGHRS and YFSETQ. This CDR3 contains 16 residues. The trim removed 4 bases at V and 3 bases at J, leaving 7 bases unmatched. The DNA of the CDR3 is TGCGCCAGCAGCCCGTGGGGGACTAGCGTCTACAATGAGCAGTTCTTC. Amino acid sequence: CASSPWGTSVYNEQFF. Looking up the rest from reference TRBV5-1 and TRBJ2-1 gives the full variable domain: KAGVTQTPRYLIKTRGQQVTLSCSPISGHRSVSWYQQTPGQGLQFLFEYFSETQRNKGNFPGRFSGRQFSNSRSEMNVSTLELGDSALYLCASSPWGTSVYNEQFFGPGTRLTVL.

This clonotype was found many times. V gene TRBV6-5 combines with J gene TRBJ2-7; D gene unclear. The CDR3 is 15 amino acids. The V end lost 0 bases, the J end lost 2 bases, and 11 bases lay between the germline ends. From germline, CDR1 is MNHEY and CDR2 SVGAGI. The CDR3, as DNA: TGTGCCAGCAGTTACTCTATCGTAGGTGCCTACGAGCAGTACTTC. Translation gives CASSYSIVGAYEQYF.

As for this clonotype: A clone one base away is much larger, so this may be a read error. The chain carries TRBV3-1 and TRBJ2-1, with a weak D call TRBD2 (5 bases). This CDR3 has 15 amino acids. CDR1 and CDR2 from the germline V gene are LGHDT and YNNKEL (reference sequence). CDR3 nucleotide sequence: TGTGCCAGCACCCAAGAGGGTCTCGGCTTCAATGAGCAGTTCTTC. As protein: CASTQEGLGFNEQFF.

This clonotype was recorded many times. The chain links TRBV10-3 to TRBJ2-5; possibly TRBD1 or TRBD2 for D (5 bases each). Germline-derived CDR1 and CDR2 are ENHRY and SYGVKD. The germline V and J ends were trimmed by 7 bases and 4 bases, with 19 bases remaining between them. The CDR3 is 15 amino acids. The CDR3 protein is CAIKPGTSRGETQYF. The CDR3 region has the DNA TGTGCCATCAAACCCGGGACCTCACGGGGAGAGACCCAGTACTTC.

This clonotype occurred many times. CDR3 coding DNA: TGCAGTGCCGAGGACCTCTCTGGAAACACCATATATTTT. It specifies CSAEDLSGNTIYF. The V gene is TRBV20-1, the J gene TRBJ1-3; D unclear. Trimming cost V 6 bases and J 0 bases, with 9 bases left between them. Germline CDR1 DFQATT, CDR2 SNEGSKA (reference sequence). The CDR3 loop spans 13 amino acids.

In regard to this clonotype: A read error is possible here, since a much larger clone lies one base away. The V gene is TRBV29-1, the J gene TRBJ2-1; no reliable D call. Germline V gene lookup returns CDR1 SQVTM and CDR2 ANQGSEA. The CDR3 extends over 11 amino acids. This CDR3 is CSVQESGEQLF. In nucleotides, the CDR3 is TGCAGCGTCCAAGAATCCGGTGAGCAGCTCTTC.

The chain couples TRBV1 to TRBJ1-6; TRBD1 is taken as the D call from the table, unchecked against the DNA. TRBV1 is described as a pseudogene. This CDR3 is built from 22 residues. Here the CDR3 reads CTSSQDTRGQKRKSSYNSPLHF. Here the CDR3 DNA reads TGCACCAGCAGCCAAGACACCCGCGGACAGAAACGAAAAAGCTCCTATAATTCACCCCTCCACTTT.

This rearrangement joins TRBV15 to TRBJ1-4; D remains ambiguous. This CDR3 region has 18 residues. Germline V gene lookup returns CDR1 LNHNV and CDR2 YYDKDF (reference sequence). The germline V and J ends were trimmed by 2 bases and 3 bases, with 19 bases remaining between them. In nucleotides, the CDR3 is TGTGCCACCAGCAGACGTAATCCCGCCTCCGCGGCTAATGAAAAACTGTTTTTT. Translating it yields CATSRRNPASAANEKLFF.

This clonotype was observed at least ten times. The chain uses TRBV12-3 or TRBV12-4 and TRBJ2-7; D not resolved. V lost 5 bases to trimming and J lost 7 bases, with 12 bases between them. The CDR3 extends over 12 amino acids. This chain's CDR3 is CASSRPGWEQYF. CDR3 bases: TGTGCCAGCAGTAGACCCGGTTGGGAGCAGTACTTC.

V gene TRBV7-8 combines with J gene TRBJ2-5; weak D call: TRBD2 (5 bases). Germline values: CDR1 SGHVS, CDR2 FQNEAQ. The CDR3 covers 13 residues. Trimming took off 3 bases at V and 9 bases at J, with 14 bases between the two ends. The CDR3 spells CASSFREGAAQYF. In DNA form, the CDR3 reads TGTGCCAGCAGCTTCCGGGAAGGAGCGGCCCAGTACTTC.

Note on this clonotype: A read error is possible here, since a much larger clone lies one base away. This chain joins TRBV5-1 and TRBJ2-3, with 9 bases that match TRBD2. The CDR3 sequence is 16 residues long. Trimming cost V 4 bases and J 2 bases; bases outside gene matches: 8. Germline V gene lookup returns CDR1 SGHRS and CDR2 YFSETQ. In nucleotides, the CDR3 is TGCGCCAGCAGCGCCGGACTAGCGCAGATCACAGATACGCAGTATTTT. Amino acids: CASSAGLAQITDTQYF.

The V call is TRBV28, the J call TRBJ2-1; 8 nucleotides match TRBD1. With V trimmed by 8 bases and J by 6 bases, 12 bases remained unmatched. The length of the CDR3 is 15 residues. From germline, CDR1 is MDHEN and CDR2 SYDVKM. The CDR3, as DNA: TGTGCCAGCGGCCAGGGGGCCTTTGTAATCAATGAGCAGTTCTTC. Translation: CASGQGAFVINEQFF. The full variable domain, with the rest looked up from reference TRBV28 and TRBJ2-1, is DVKVTQSSRYLVKRTGEKVFLECVQDMDHENMFWYRQDPGLGLRLIYFSYDVKMKEKGDIPEGYSVSREKKERFSLILESASTNQTSMYLCASGQGAFVINEQFFGPGTRLTVL.

This clonotype was detected many times. The chain recombines TRBV28 with TRBJ1-6; D gene uncertain. This CDR3 contains 13 residues. Germline V gene lookup returns CDR1 MDHEN and CDR2 SYDVKM. With 6 bases removed from V and 10 bases from J, the gap between germline ends came to 13 bases. The CDR3 spells CASSSLSNSPLHF. The CDR3 bases are TGTGCCAGCAGCTCATTGAGTAACTCACCCCTCCACTTT. Full variable domain (rest looked up from reference TRBV28 and TRBJ1-6): DVKVTQSSRYLVKRTGEKVFLECVQDMDHENMFWYRQDPGLGLRLIYFSYDVKMKEKGDIPEGYSVSREKKERFSLILESASTNQTSMYLCASSSLSNSPLHFGNGTRLTVT.

V usage is TRBV25-1 and J usage is TRBJ2-2; 8 nucleotides agree with TRBD2. The germline V gene has CDR1 MGHDK and CDR2 SYGVNS. The trim removed 3 bases at V and 7 bases at J, leaving 7 bases unmatched. The CDR3 runs 15 residues. CDR3 coding DNA: TGTGCCAGCAGTGACCCCCGGGAGGGGGTCGGGGAGCTGTTTTTT. Residues: CASSDPREGVGELFF.

Many counts were recorded for this clonotype. V and J are TRBV30 and TRBJ2-1; D gene uncertain. There are 12 residues in the CDR3. Germline-derived CDR1 and CDR2 are GTSNPN and SVGIG (reference sequence). Trimming shortened V by 0 bases and J by 9 bases, and 9 bases separated the two germline ends. CDR3 region: CAWSVLSGEQFF. DNA of the CDR3: TGTGCCTGGAGTGTACTCTCGGGTGAGCAGTTCTTC.

There are many counts of this clonotype. The chain uses TRBV12-3 or TRBV12-4 and TRBJ2-7; D might be TRBD1 or TRBD2, each matching 5 bases. This CDR3 contains 13 residues. Trimming removed 4 bases from V and 2 bases from J, with 9 bases in between. CDR3 in amino acids: CASSWDGTYEQYV. In nucleotides, the CDR3 is TGTGCCAGCAGTTGGGACGGAACCTACGAGCAGTACGTC.

The sample holds many counts of this clonotype. The J gene is TRBJ2-7, the V gene TRBV12-3 or TRBV12-4; no clear D gene. V shed 1 base and J shed 0 bases, with 4 bases lying between them. The CDR3 spans 13 residues. The CDR3 sequence is CASSLGPSYEQYF. CDR3 DNA sequence: TGTGCCAGCAGTTTAGGCCCCTCCTACGAGCAGTACTTC.

This clonotype was picked up many times. The CDR3 sequence is CASSQERPGLHNQPQHF. The CDR3 DNA is TGTGCCAGCAGCCAAGAGAGACCGGGACTCCACAATCAGCCCCAGCATTTT. The chain is built from TRBV4-2 and TRBJ1-5; TRBD1 might be the D (5 bases). Looked up from germline, CDR1 is LGHNA and CDR2 is YNFKEQ. CDR3 length: 17 residues. V lost 0 bases to trimming and J lost 3 bases, with 15 bases between them.